Sequencing of this TCR beta chain was carried out in a study of high-grade serous ovarian cancer treatment subgroups. Study context: On average, approximately 15,000 reads and roughly 7,000 unique TCR beta rearrangements were obtained per sample.

This CDR3 is built from 13 residues. The V end was cut by 1 base, the J end by 7 bases, with 8 bases between. Germline CDR1 is SGHTA and CDR2 is FQGNSA. The data were produced by immunoSEQ multiplex PCR, yet TCRdb's version contains in-frame clones alone and is incomplete. The table lists about 4,800 clones, approximately 78% of them singletons. Tumor samples were taken before definitive surgery or chemotherapy. This TCR came from a human donor with high-grade serous ovarian cancer. Sequencing input: tumor tissue. This chain uses TRBV7-2 with TRBJ1-5; D perhaps matches TRBD1 (5 bases). For the CDR3, the DNA is TGTGCCAGCAGCTTAGTCGGGGCCCAGCCCCAGCATTTT. This codes for CASSLVGAQPQHF.